A selection of T cell receptor beta chains follows, all from one sample in a study of regulatory T cells in long-lasting Graves disease. TCRdb used MiXCR to reprocess the multiplex PCR reads, holding one entry per CDR3 protein. The table lists hundreds of thousands of distinct CDR3 sequences, under 20% of them singletons. These data also featured in a second study, about T cells in Graves' hyperthyroidism and ophthalmopathy.

The sample here was peripheral blood mononuclear cells (PBMCs), taken at new diagnosis, from a patient treated with antithyroid drugs. These receptors originate from a woman between 25 and 40 years old with Graves disease. Both conserved end residues are part of each CDR3. A D gene is named only where the DNA matches it firmly. Clone size is not always given. Where it is, it says once, few, many or a class for expanded clones.

v_gene	d_gene	j_gene	abundance	CDR3aa	CDR3nt
TRBV6-1	TRBD1	TRBJ1-5	many	CASSTGVGNQPQHF	TGTGCCAGCAGCACAGGGGTGGGCAATCAGCCCCAGCATTTT
TRBV5-1	-	TRBJ2-5	-	CASSLEGGTQETQYF	TGCGCCAGCAGCTTGGAGGGGGGGACGCAAGAGACCCAGTACTTC
TRBV7-9	-	TRBJ2-7	few	CASSLGVQGLSIYEQYF	TGTGCCAGCAGCTTGGGCGTACAGGGACTATCAATCTACGAGCAGTACTTC
TRBV6-1	-	TRBJ2-7	-	CASSEQGSGTVLYF	TGTGCCAGCAGTGAACAGGGATCTGGCACTGTACTCTACTTC
TRBV11-2	-	TRBJ2-1	-	CASSPLQTYNEQFF	TGTGCCAGCAGCCCGTTACAGACCTACAATGAGCAGTTCTTC
TRBV27	TRBD2	TRBJ2-7	many	CASSLRAGGYEQYF	TGTGCCAGCAGTTTAAGGGCGGGAGGCTACGAGCAGTACTTC
TRBV19	-	TRBJ2-5	-	CASRDLRGPTKTQYF	TGTGCCAGTAGAGACCTCAGAGGGCCGACAAAGACCCAGTACTTC
TRBV3-1	-	TRBJ2-5	many	CASGILETQYF	TGTGCCAGCGGCATCCTGGAGACCCAGTACTTC
TRBV30	-	TRBJ2-7	-	CAWSWRDRFRLGGYEQYF	TGTGCCTGGAGTTGGAGGGACAGATTTCGCCTCGGCGGCTACGAGCAGTACTTC
TRBV14	-	TRBJ1-2	many	CASSQQLNYGYTF	TGTGCCAGCAGCCAACAGCTTAACTATGGCTACACCTTC
TRBV7-9	TRBD2	TRBJ2-7	many	CASSLVGLADTEQYF	TGTGCCAGCAGCTTAGTTGGGCTAGCGGATACCGAGCAGTACTTC
TRBV29-1	TRBD1	TRBJ1-6	few	CSVKTGGANSPLHF	TGCAGCGTCAAGACAGGGGGCGCGAATTCACCCCTCCACTTT
TRBV14	TRBD2	TRBJ2-1	-	CASSHMAGRVAGGKDEQFF	TGTGCCAGCAGCCACATGGCCGGAAGGGTAGCGGGAGGTAAGGATGAGCAGTTCTTC
TRBV2	-	TRBJ1-1	many	CASKRRHLNTEAFF	TGTGCCAGCAAACGAAGACATTTGAACACTGAAGCTTTCTTT
TRBV12-3/TRBV12-4	TRBD1	TRBJ1-4	many	CASRQPGQGNEKLFF	TGTGCCAGCAGGCAACCGGGACAGGGCAATGAAAAACTGTTTTTT
TRBV19	-	TRBJ2-7	-	CASSSGREFYEQYF	TGTGCCAGTAGTAGTGGCAGGGAATTCTACGAGCAGTACTTC
TRBV7-3	TRBD2	TRBJ2-1	-	CASSPLGGGIEQFF	TGTGCCAGCAGCCCCCTGGGGGGAGGGATTGAGCAGTTCTTC
TRBV15	-	TRBJ2-5	few	CATSRPPQETQYF	TGTGCCACCAGCAGGCCCCCACAAGAGACCCAGTACTTC
TRBV6-2/TRBV6-3	TRBD1	TRBJ2-7	-	CASRKGTGSYEQYF	TGTGCCAGCAGGAAGGGGACAGGGTCCTACGAGCAGTACTTC
TRBV3-1	TRBD1	TRBJ2-7	-	CASSQGWMTGGSPYEQYF	TGTGCCAGCAGCCAAGGTTGGATGACAGGGGGGAGCCCCTACGAGCAGTACTTC
TRBV29-1	-	TRBJ2-7	few	CSVEGFAYEQYF	TGCAGCGTTGAAGGGTTCGCCTACGAGCAGTACTTC
TRBV27	TRBD1	TRBJ2-7	few	CASSLAGQGVYEQYF	TGTGCCAGCAGTTTAGCGGGACAGGGGGTCTACGAGCAGTACTTC
TRBV20-1	TRBD2	TRBJ2-5	few	CSAPSGRGQETQYF	TGCAGTGCCCCGAGCGGGAGGGGGCAAGAGACCCAGTACTTC
TRBV10-3	TRBD2	TRBJ2-7	few	CAISPPGGPREQYF	TGTGCCATCAGTCCTCCGGGAGGGCCGCGCGAGCAGTACTTC
TRBV14	-	TRBJ2-7	many	CASSQDWNSKVHEQYF	TGTGCCAGCAGCCAAGATTGGAACAGTAAAGTCCACGAGCAGTACTTC
TRBV29-1	TRBD2	TRBJ2-1	-	CSVEQRESYNEQFF	TGCAGCGTTGAACAGCGGGAGTCCTACAATGAGCAGTTCTTC
TRBV2	TRBD1	TRBJ1-5	many	CASRNRGLKDQPQHF	TGTGCCAGCAGGAACAGGGGACTTAAGGACCAGCCCCAGCATTTT
TRBV12-3/TRBV12-4	-	TRBJ2-2	many	CASRIQGNFNTGELFF	TGTGCCAGCAGGATACAGGGCAATTTTAACACCGGGGAGCTGTTTTTT
TRBV10-3	TRBD2	TRBJ2-1	-	CAISRTSGGGYNEQFF	TGTGCCATCAGTCGGACTAGCGGAGGTGGTTACAATGAGCAGTTCTTC
TRBV7-8	-	TRBJ1-2	many	CASSSPALYGYTF	TGTGCCAGCAGCTCCCCGGCCCTCTATGGCTACACCTTC
TRBV3-1	-	TRBJ2-1	-	CASSRERFRQFF	TGTGCCAGCAGCCGCGAACGGTTCCGGCAGTTCTTC
TRBV7-2	-	TRBJ2-3	many	CASSSYREVPDTQYF	TGTGCCAGCAGCTCCTACAGGGAGGTGCCAGATACGCAGTATTTT
TRBV28	-	TRBJ1-2	-	CASSPPGGLLYGYTF	TGTGCCAGCAGTCCACCCGGGGGGCTCCTCTATGGCTACACCTTC
TRBV15	-	TRBJ2-1	few	CATSISPYNEQFF	TGTGCCACCAGCATTAGTCCTTACAATGAGCAGTTCTTC
TRBV5-1	-	TRBJ1-6	-	CASSSRGYWDSPLHF	TGCGCCAGCAGCAGCCGGGGATACTGGGATTCACCCCTCCACTTT
TRBV28	-	TRBJ1-1	many	CASGLWGTEAFF	TGTGCCAGCGGGTTGTGGGGCACTGAAGCTTTCTTT
TRBV7-9	TRBD2	TRBJ2-7	few	CASSSKQLAGGPNEQYF	TGTGCCAGCAGCTCTAAGCAACTAGCGGGAGGGCCCAACGAGCAGTACTTC
TRBV28	-	TRBJ1-1	many	CASSPTRTNLNTEAFF	TGTGCCAGCAGCCCTACTCGGACCAACCTGAACACTGAAGCTTTCTTT
TRBV28	TRBD2	TRBJ2-3	many	CASSLRFGTSGSLGLTDTQYF	TGTGCCAGCAGTTTGCGTTTTGGGACTAGCGGGAGTCTAGGTCTTACAGATACGCAGTATTTT
TRBV25-1	TRBD1	TRBJ1-2	few	CASRVTGGAGGYTF	TGTGCCAGCAGGGTAACAGGGGGCGCAGGTGGCTACACCTTC
TRBV29-1	-	TRBJ2-5	-	CSVERPGETQYF	TGCAGCGTTGAAAGGCCAGGAGAGACCCAGTACTTC
TRBV6-1	TRBD1	TRBJ1-4	many	CASRIRQGEATNEKLFF	TGTGCCAGCAGGATAAGACAGGGCGAGGCAACTAATGAAAAACTGTTTTTT
TRBV6-2/TRBV6-3	TRBD1	TRBJ1-6	-	CASSEGTGVSPLHF	TGTGCCAGCAGTGAAGGGACAGGGGTTTCACCCCTCCACTTT
TRBV10-1	TRBD2	TRBJ2-3	-	CASSDSGSRDTQYF	TGCGCCAGCAGTGATAGCGGGAGTAGGGATACGCAGTATTTT
TRBV30	TRBD1	TRBJ1-5	few	CAWSTPGGLDSNQPQHF	TGTGCCTGGAGTACACCAGGGGGTCTGGATAGCAATCAGCCCCAGCATTTT